One T cell receptor (beta chain) is described in this entry. Its antigen is currently unknown. UMIs with a 6-nucleotide sample barcode were added by template switching. No DNA is given; TCRdb re-called the 5' RACE reads and lists each CDR3 protein once. Recorded for this sample: approximately 150,000 distinct CDR3 sequences. The data belong to a study of monozygotic twins with inflammatory bowel disease. Study-wide results and limits: Whereas healthy co-twins had higher TCRbeta diversity (inverse Simpson), IBD patients had lower diversity.

CDR1 and CDR2 from the germline V gene are ENHRY and SYGVKD. The CDR3 totals 15 residues. The rearrangement uses TRBV10-3 and TRBJ2-5; the TCRdb call, TRBD2, lacks DNA for checking. Material: blood. This clonotype originated in a human donor with ulcerative colitis or Crohn's disease, or a healthy co-twin of an affected twin (not recorded which). CDR3: CAISGSGGRQETQYF.